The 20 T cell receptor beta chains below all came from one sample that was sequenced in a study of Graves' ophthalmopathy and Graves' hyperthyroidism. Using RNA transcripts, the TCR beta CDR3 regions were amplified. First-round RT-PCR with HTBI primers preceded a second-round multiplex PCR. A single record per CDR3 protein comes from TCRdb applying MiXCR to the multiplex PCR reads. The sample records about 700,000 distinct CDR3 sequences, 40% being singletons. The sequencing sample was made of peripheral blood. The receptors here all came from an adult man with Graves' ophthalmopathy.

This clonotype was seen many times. For the CDR3, the DNA is TGCAGCGTGGAGGTGAGGGGGCACGAGCAGTACTTC. Its translation is CSVEVRGHEQYF. V gene TRBV29-1 combines with J gene TRBJ2-7, with 7 bases lining up with TRBD1. Germline CDR1 is SQVTM and CDR2 is ANQGSEA. V was pared by 6 bases and J by 5 bases, with 7 bases of the junction left unmatched. The CDR3 extends over 12 amino acids.

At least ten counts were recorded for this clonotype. The CDR3: CAISDEGGRETQYF. The CDR3 DNA is TGTGCCATCAGTGATGAAGGGGGTAGGGAGACCCAGTACTTC. This chain uses TRBV10-3 with TRBJ2-5; D possibly corresponds to TRBD1 (6 bases). The CDR3 has 14 residues. Per the germline V gene, CDR1 is ENHRY and CDR2 is SYGVKD. V was clipped by 3 bases and J by 5 bases, with 13 bases between them.

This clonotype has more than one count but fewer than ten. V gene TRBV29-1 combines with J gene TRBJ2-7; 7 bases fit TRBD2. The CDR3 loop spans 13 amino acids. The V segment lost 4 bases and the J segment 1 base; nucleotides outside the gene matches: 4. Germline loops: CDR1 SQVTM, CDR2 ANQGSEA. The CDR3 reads CSVGGRASYEQYF. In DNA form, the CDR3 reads TGCAGCGTTGGGGGGAGGGCTTCCTACGAGCAGTACTTC.

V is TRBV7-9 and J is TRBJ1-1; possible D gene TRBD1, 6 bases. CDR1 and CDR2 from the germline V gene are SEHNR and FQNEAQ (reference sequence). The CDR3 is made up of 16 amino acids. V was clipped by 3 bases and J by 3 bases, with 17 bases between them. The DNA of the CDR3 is TGTGCCAGCAGCTTGAATCGGGGGGCGGGGGACACTGAAGCTTTCTTT. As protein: CASSLNRGAGDTEAFF.

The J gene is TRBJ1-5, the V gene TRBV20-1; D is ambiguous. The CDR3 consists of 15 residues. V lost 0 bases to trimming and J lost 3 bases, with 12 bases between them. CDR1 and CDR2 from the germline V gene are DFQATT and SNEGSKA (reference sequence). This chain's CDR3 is CSARDLAANNQPQHF. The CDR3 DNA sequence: TGCAGTGCTAGAGATCTGGCAGCCAACAATCAGCCCCAGCATTTT.

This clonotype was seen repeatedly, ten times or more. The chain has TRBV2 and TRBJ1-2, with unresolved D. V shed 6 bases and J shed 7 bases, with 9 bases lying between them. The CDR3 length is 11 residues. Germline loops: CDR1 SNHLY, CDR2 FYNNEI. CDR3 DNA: TGTGCCAGCAGCATGATTGGTGGCTACACCTTC. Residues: CASSMIGGYTF.

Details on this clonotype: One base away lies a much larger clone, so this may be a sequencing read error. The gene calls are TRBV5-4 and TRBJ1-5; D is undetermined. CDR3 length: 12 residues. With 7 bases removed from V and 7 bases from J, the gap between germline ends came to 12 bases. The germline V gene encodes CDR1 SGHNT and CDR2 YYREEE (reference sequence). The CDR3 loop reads CASGSEDQPQHF. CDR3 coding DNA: TGTGCCAGCGGCTCTGAAGACCAGCCCCAGCATTTT.

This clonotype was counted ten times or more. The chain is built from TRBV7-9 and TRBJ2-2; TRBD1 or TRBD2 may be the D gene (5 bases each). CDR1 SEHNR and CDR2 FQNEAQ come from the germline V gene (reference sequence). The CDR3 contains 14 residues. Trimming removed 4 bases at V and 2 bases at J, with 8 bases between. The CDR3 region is CASSWDGNTGELFF. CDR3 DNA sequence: TGTGCCAGCAGCTGGGACGGCAACACCGGGGAGCTGTTTTTT. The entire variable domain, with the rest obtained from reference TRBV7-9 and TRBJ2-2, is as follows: DTGVSQNPRHKITKRGQNVTFRCDPISEHNRLYWYRQTLGQGPEFLTYFQNEAQLEKSRLLSDRFSAERPKGSFSTLEIQRTEQGDSAMYLCASSWDGNTGELFFGEGSRLTVL.

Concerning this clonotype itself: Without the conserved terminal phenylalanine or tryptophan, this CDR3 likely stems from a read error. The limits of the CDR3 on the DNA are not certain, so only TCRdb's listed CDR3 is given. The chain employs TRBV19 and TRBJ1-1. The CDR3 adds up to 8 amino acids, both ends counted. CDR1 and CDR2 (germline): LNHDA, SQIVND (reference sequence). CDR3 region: CASRGGSP.

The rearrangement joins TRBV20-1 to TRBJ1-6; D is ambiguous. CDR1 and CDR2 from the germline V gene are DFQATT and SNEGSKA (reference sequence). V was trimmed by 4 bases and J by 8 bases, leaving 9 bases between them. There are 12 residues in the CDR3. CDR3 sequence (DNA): TGCAGTGCTACCTTCCCAGATTCACCCCTCCACTTT. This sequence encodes CSATFPDSPLHF.

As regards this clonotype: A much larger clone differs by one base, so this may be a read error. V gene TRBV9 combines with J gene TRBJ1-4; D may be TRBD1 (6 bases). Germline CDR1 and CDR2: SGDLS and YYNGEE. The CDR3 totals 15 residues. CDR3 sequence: CASSVTGSKNEELFF. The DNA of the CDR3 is TGTGCCAGCAGCGTAACAGGGTCGAAAAATGAAGAACTGTTTTTT.

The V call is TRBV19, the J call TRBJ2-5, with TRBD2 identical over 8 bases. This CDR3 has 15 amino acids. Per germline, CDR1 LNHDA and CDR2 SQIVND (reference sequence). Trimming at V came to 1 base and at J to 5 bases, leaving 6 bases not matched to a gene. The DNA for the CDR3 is TGTGCCAGTAGTATAGCCGAGGCTAGCGGGGAGACCCAGTACTTC. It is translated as CASSIAEASGETQYF.

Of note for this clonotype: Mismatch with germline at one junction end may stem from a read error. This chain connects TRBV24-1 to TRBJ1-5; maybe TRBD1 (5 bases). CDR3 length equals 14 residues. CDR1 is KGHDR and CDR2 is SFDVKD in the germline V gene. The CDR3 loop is CASSTRDGNQPQHF. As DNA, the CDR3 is TGTGCCAGCAGTACCCGGGACGGGAATCAGCCCCAGCATTTT.

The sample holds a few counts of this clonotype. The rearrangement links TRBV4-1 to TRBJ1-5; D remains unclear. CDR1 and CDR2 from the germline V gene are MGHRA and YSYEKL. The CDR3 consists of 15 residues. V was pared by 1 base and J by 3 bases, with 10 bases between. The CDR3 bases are TGCGCCAGCAGCCAAGTCGCCGGGTACAATCAGCCCCAGCATTTT. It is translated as CASSQVAGYNQPQHF.

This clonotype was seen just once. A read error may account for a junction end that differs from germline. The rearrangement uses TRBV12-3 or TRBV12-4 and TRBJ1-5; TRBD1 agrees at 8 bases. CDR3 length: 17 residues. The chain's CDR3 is CASSLARDRWSNQSQHF. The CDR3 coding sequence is TGTGCCAGCAGTTTAGCGCGGGACAGGTGGAGCAATCAGTCCCAGCATTTT.

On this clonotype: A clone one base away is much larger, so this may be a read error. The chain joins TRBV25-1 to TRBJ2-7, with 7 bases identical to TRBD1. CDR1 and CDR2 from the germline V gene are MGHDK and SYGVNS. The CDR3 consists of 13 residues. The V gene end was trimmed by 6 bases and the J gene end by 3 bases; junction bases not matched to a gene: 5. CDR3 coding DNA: TGTGCCAGCAGGCGCCGGGACAGCTACGAGCAGTACTTC. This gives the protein CASRRRDSYEQYF.

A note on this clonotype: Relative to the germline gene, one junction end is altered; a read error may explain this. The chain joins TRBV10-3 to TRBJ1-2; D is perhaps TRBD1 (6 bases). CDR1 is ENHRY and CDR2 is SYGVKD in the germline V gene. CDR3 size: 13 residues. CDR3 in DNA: TGTGCCAGCAGTTTAACAGGGATGCGTGGCTACACCTTC. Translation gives CASSLTGMRGYTF.

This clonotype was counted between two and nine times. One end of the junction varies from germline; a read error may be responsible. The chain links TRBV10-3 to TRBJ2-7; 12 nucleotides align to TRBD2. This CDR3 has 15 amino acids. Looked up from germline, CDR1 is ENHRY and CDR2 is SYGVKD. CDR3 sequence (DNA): TGTGCCAGCAGTGGACGGACTAGCGGGGACTACGAGCAGTACTTC. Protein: CASSGRTSGDYEQYF.

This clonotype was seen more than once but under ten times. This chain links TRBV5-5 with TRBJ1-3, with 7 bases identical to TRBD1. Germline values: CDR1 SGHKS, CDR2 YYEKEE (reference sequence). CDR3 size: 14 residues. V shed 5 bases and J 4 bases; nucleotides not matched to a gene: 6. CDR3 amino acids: CASRQQGSGNTIYF. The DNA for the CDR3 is TGTGCCAGCAGGCAACAGGGGAGCGGAAACACCATATATTTT.

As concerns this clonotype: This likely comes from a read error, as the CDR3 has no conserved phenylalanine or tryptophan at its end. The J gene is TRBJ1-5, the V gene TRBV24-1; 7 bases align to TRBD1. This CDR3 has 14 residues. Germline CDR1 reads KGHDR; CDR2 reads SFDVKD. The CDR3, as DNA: TGTGCCAGCAGTCCCGCGGGACAGCATCAGCCCCAGCATTGT. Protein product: CASSPAGQHQPQHC.